Listed here are 18 T cell receptor beta chains from one sample, sequenced in a study of CD8+ T cells in alopecia areata. Regarding treatment: oral pan-JAK inhibitor, 5-10 mg twice daily. Extracted RNA was reverse transcribed into cDNA, the sequencing template. TCRdb keeps only in-frame clones here, not all; method: immunoSEQ multiplex PCR. The data hold 110,000 or so clones, with 56% observed a single time. The source material was CD4+ T cells sorted from blood, sampled at week 24, from a patient treated with tofacitinib. The receptors come from a human donor with alopecia areata.

For the CDR3, the DNA is TGTGCCACCCGCCCTGACAGGGACCAGCCCCAGCATTTT. This translates into CATRPDRDQPQHF. The V call is TRBV27, the J call TRBJ1-5; 7 bases align to TRBD1. Germline loops: CDR1 MNHEY, CDR2 SMNVEV (reference sequence). The length of the CDR3 is 13 residues. The ends lost 10 bases at V and 7 bases at J; junction bases unmatched: 10.

In this sample, this clone turned up a few times. This chain connects TRBV5-1 to TRBJ2-3; TRBD2 agrees at 14 bases. Germline CDR1 is SGHRS and CDR2 is YFSETQ. V trimming: 4 bases; J trimming: 2 bases; junction bases outside the gene matches: 6. The CDR3 is 17 amino acids. CDR3 coding DNA: TGCGCCAGCAGCCTCACGACTAGCGGGGGGGCCACAGATACGCAGTATTTT. Its protein product is CASSLTTSGGATDTQYF.

The chain is built from TRBV6-5 and TRBJ1-3; no reliable D call. The CDR3 covers 14 residues. The germline gives CDR1 MNHEY, CDR2 SVGAGI. Trimming took 5 bases from V and 4 from J, leaving 12 bases between them. The CDR3 reads CASSAPGGGNTIYF. The CDR3 DNA sequence: TGTGCCAGCAGTGCCCCGGGAGGGGGAAACACCATATATTTT.

The chain recombines TRBV18 with TRBJ1-1; TRBD1 aligns across 7 bases. V lost 2 bases to trimming and J lost 1 base; unmatched junction nucleotides: 7. The germline V gene encodes CDR1 KGHSH and CDR2 LQKENI. This CDR3 spans 16 amino acids. CDR3 in amino acids: CASSPDQGVQNTEAFF. DNA for the CDR3: TGTGCCAGCTCACCAGATCAGGGGGTACAGAACACTGAAGCTTTCTTT.

V gene TRBV29-1 combines with J gene TRBJ1-2; the D is unclear. The germline V gene encodes CDR1 SQVTM and CDR2 ANQGSEA. V was clipped by 6 bases and J by 8 bases, with 16 bases between them. The CDR3 runs to 12 residues. The CDR3 DNA reads TGCAGCGTCCAGAGGAACTCGTGGGGCTACACCTTC. Its protein product is CSVQRNSWGYTF.

The chain recombines TRBV5-4 with TRBJ2-3; D call uncertain. CDR3 length: 16 amino acids. Germline values: CDR1 SGHNT, CDR2 YYREEE (reference sequence). Trimming took 0 bases from V and 1 from J, leaving 12 bases between them. The CDR3 sequence is CASSLGGIGGTDTQYF. CDR3 sequence (DNA): TGTGCCAGCAGCTTGGGGGGAATTGGGGGCACAGATACGCAGTATTTT.

CDR3 nucleotide sequence: TGTGCCAGCAGCTCAGGGGGGGCAATCTATGGCTACACCTTC. It is translated as CASSSGGAIYGYTF. The chain joins TRBV7-8 to TRBJ1-2; TRBD1 aligns across 7 bases. V gave up 4 bases and J gave up 4 bases; unmatched junction bases: 6. Germline-derived CDR1 and CDR2 are SGHVS and FQNEAQ. This CDR3 has 14 residues.

This chain joins TRBV5-1 and TRBJ2-5, with D unresolved. This CDR3 spans 15 amino acids. V lost 0 bases and J lost 0, with 9 bases in between. Germline CDR1 is SGHRS and CDR2 is YFSETQ. CDR3 sequence (DNA): TGCGCCAGCAGCTTGGCCTATGGAAACCAAGAGACCCAGTACTTC. This encodes CASSLAYGNQETQYF.

Details on this clone: This sample includes further DNA sequences coding for the same CDR3. The V and J genes are TRBV5-1 and TRBJ2-7, with D maybe TRBD1 (6 bases). In germline, CDR1 is SGHRS, CDR2 YFSETQ. V lost 4 bases and J lost 3, with 11 bases in between. This CDR3 spans 13 amino acids. CDR3 nucleotide sequence: TGCGCCAGCAGCCCTGGACAGTACTACGAGCAGTACTTC. It is translated as CASSPGQYYEQYF.

This clone showed up just a few times. In DNA, the CDR3 is TGCGCCAGCAGCCTGATCGACGCTTCTAACTATGGCTACACCTTC. This encodes CASSLIDASNYGYTF. This chain uses TRBV5-1 with TRBJ1-2; D not certain. Germline V CDR1 and CDR2: SGHRS, YFSETQ. V lost 4 bases to trimming and J lost 0 bases, with 13 bases between them. The CDR3 spans 15 residues.

The chain has TRBV4-3 and TRBJ2-1; the match to TRBD1 covers 7 bases. The CDR3 loop spans 16 amino acids. In germline, CDR1 is LGHNA, CDR2 YSLEER. The V gene end was trimmed by 2 bases and the J gene end by 0 bases; junction bases not matched to a gene: 4. The CDR3 spells CASSQSTGSSYNEQFF. In DNA form, the CDR3 reads TGCGCCAGCAGCCAATCGACAGGGAGCTCCTACAATGAGCAGTTCTTC.

The J gene is TRBJ2-3, the V gene TRBV2, with a weak D call TRBD2 (6 bases). CDR3 length: 15 residues. Trimming took 3 bases from V and 2 from J, leaving 12 bases between them. Germline assignment: CDR1 SNHLY and CDR2 FYNNEI. CDR3 nucleotide sequence: TGTGCCAGCAGTGATCTCGGACTACACACAGATACGCAGTATTTT. It codes for CASSDLGLHTDTQYF.

V and J are TRBV14 and TRBJ1-1, with D uncertain. V lost 8 bases and J 4 bases, leaving 8 bases between the germline ends. The length of the CDR3 is 11 residues. Germline V gene sequence: CDR1 SGHDN, CDR2 FVKESK. CDR3 protein: CASGPSTEAFF. In DNA form, the CDR3 reads TGTGCCAGCGGGCCTTCCACTGAAGCTTTCTTT.

The chain joins TRBV7-9 to TRBJ1-4, with 9 bases fitting TRBD1. Germline-derived CDR1 and CDR2 are SEHNR and FQNEAQ (reference sequence). Germline trimming cut 5 bases from V and 5 bases from J; bases unmatched to any gene: 3. The CDR3 totals 14 residues. The CDR3 DNA reads TGTGCCAGCAGCATGGGACAGGGAAATGAAAAACTGTTTTTT. Protein: CASSMGQGNEKLFF.

The rearrangement links TRBV29-1 to TRBJ1-1, with 7 bases that match TRBD1. V gave up 6 bases and J gave up 1 base; unmatched junction bases: 5. The CDR3 is 13 residues long. Germline V gene lookup returns CDR1 SQVTM and CDR2 ANQGSEA. Here the CDR3 DNA reads TGCAGCGTGCAACAGGGGCAGAACACTGAAGCTTTCTTT. The encoded protein is CSVQQGQNTEAFF.

This chain's CDR3 is CSVRRGGAGETQYF. The CDR3 DNA reads as TGCAGCGTTAGACGTGGAGGGGCAGGGGAGACCCAGTACTTC. The V gene is TRBV29-1, the J gene TRBJ2-5; a weak D match, TRBD2 (6 bases). Trimming cost V 5 bases and J 5 bases, with 18 bases left between them. Per germline, CDR1 SQVTM and CDR2 ANQGSEA. The CDR3 totals 14 residues.

In its sample, this clone was seen once. The chain couples TRBV6-6 to TRBJ2-3; D is unclear. The V gene lost 6 bases and the J gene lost 2 bases, with 6 bases spanning the gap. The V gene's germline CDR1 is MNHNY and CDR2 SVGAGI (reference sequence). The CDR3 is made up of 12 amino acids. CDR3 DNA: TGTGCCAGCAGCTCCCCCACAGATACGCAGTATTTT. Translated: CASSSPTDTQYF.

The gene calls are TRBV27 and TRBJ2-2, with 7 bases lining up with TRBD1. With V trimmed by 5 bases and J by 7 bases, 4 bases remained unmatched. The CDR3 contains 13 residues. CDR1 is MNHEY, CDR2 SMNVEV, per germline (reference sequence). The CDR3 protein is CASSIQGFGELFF. CDR3 sequence (DNA): TGTGCCAGCAGTATACAGGGGTTCGGGGAGCTGTTTTTT.